This T cell receptor beta chain emerged from a study of beta chain features in type 1 diabetes. Sequencing targeted expressed TCRB transcripts, as all isolated RNA had been reverse transcribed. Sequenced by immunoSEQ multiplex PCR; TCRdb stores in-frame clones only, minus some. The table records hundreds of thousands of clones, less than 15% of them present only once. The V and J ends lost 3 bases and 4 bases respectively, with 9 bases between them. The CDR3 has 13 amino acids. From germline, CDR1 is SGHDN and CDR2 FVKESK. This clone was observed a handful of times. This TCR derives from a man aged 25-40 years in good health. Sequencing used central memory CD4+ T cells from blood. V and J are TRBV14 and TRBJ2-5; D unresolved. DNA of the CDR3: TGTGCCAGCAGCCAGTTGCGTACAGAGACCCAGTACTTC. As protein: CASSQLRTETQYF.